This T cell receptor beta chain was documented in a study of T cells in Graves' hyperthyroidism and ophthalmopathy. The CDR3 contains 14 residues. Germline V gene lookup returns CDR1 DFQATT and CDR2 SNEGSKA (reference sequence). V lost 5 bases, J lost 0 bases, and 14 bases lay in between. The CDR3 regions of TCR beta were amplified from RNA transcripts. In the first-round RT-PCR of the TCR CDR3, the HTBI primer set was used. TCRdb called the multiplex PCR reads again in MiXCR, with one record for every CDR3 protein. The sample includes more than 450,000 distinct CDR3 sequences, 14% of them seen just once.

This sequence originates from a woman between 40 and 55 years old with Graves' hyperthyroidism. The sequenced material came from blood. The rearrangement joins TRBV20-1 to TRBJ2-7, with D uncertain. For the CDR3, the DNA is TGCAGTGCTCCAGATAGCAGTCACTCCTACGAGCAGTACTTC. Its protein product is CSAPDSSHSYEQYF.